This TCR beta chain originates from a study of PD-L1 blockade in urothelial cancer (dated by TCRdb to 2016 to 2017). Turning to the overall study: Every patient began therapy in 2014 and was given atezolizumab 1,200 mg intravenously every 3 weeks. Twenty-five of 29 patients were identified as males with urothelial cancer of bladder origin, and a prior smoking history was reported by 18 of 29 patients. Patients had an ECOG performance status of 0 or 1 and had received between 0 and 3 prior chemotherapy regimens. Blood samples were analyzed at 3 weeks after treatment start (second dose) and at 6 weeks after treatment start. Blood samples gave median yields of around 150,000 T cells and over 80,000 unique TCRs, along with a median clonality of approximately 0.084. The study was an exploratory multi-omic analysis of somatic, immune and clinical correlates of response to PD-L1 blockade with atezolizumab in urothelial cancer. Pretreatment tumor samples and matched peripheral blood, collected serially before and after atezolizumab treatment, underwent TCR sequencing. Durable clinical benefit meant progression-free survival longer than 6 months, and TCR features were also tested against progression-free and overall survival. In the same patients, whole exome sequencing and RNA sequencing of pretreatment tumors were performed in addition to TCR sequencing. Durable clinical benefit was achieved by nine patients and was not achieved by 20 patients. Pretreatment blood TCR-seq was available for around 29 patients, at least one posttreatment blood collection was obtained for around 24 patients, and tumor TCR-seq was available for around 24 patients. The paper's findings and limits, for the study overall: Improved progression-free and overall survival was found to be associated with pretreatment peripheral blood TCR clonality below the median. Greater expansion of tumor-associated TCR clones in peripheral blood 3 weeks after the start of treatment was observed in patients with durable benefit (n of about 20, p = 0.022). Small sample size (n ≈ 29) and many exploratory analyses mean the results are intended to be hypothesis-generating.

The time point label corresponds to: peripheral blood 6 weeks after treatment start. A cohort of approximately 31 patients with locally advanced or metastatic urothelial carcinoma, treated at Memorial Sloan Kettering on a trial protocol, was included. Peripheral blood mononuclear cells were collected pretreatment and during treatment, at between 1 and 8 total time points per patient. The Qiagen DNeasy Blood extraction kit was used to purify genomic DNA from total PBMCs and tumor samples. Collected pretreatment and during treatment, PBMCs were isolated and stored as previously described. Each PCR received spiked-in synthetic TCR analog templates so that absolute template abundance could be estimated from read counts. Using the immunoSEQ assay, TCRbeta CDR3 regions were amplified from genomic DNA with bias-controlled V and J gene primers. Sequencing of rearranged TCRbeta segments was performed at approximately 20X coverage. The paper's processing steps were these. Clustering was used to correct sequencing errors, and CDR3s were annotated against IMGT so that V, D and J genes could be assigned. Only productive TCRbeta rearrangements were used in downstream analyses, excluding out-of-frame or stop-codon sequences. Clonality was computed as one minus Shannon entropy normalized by the log of the number of unique productive sequences. Clones differing between time points or between blood and tumor were identified by Fisher's exact test with Benjamini-Hochberg correction at adjusted p below 0.01. TCRdb mirrors the immuneACCESS table, restricted to in-frame sequences. Some clones are absent from its copies; in checked studies, under half trace to an unresolved V gene, and the reason for the others is unknown. From that table come the V and J calls and clone size; the DNA was used to work out D and trimming. In this sample the table shows about 110,000 clones, about 91% of which occur a single time. The ten top clones hold less than 4.5% of the sample.

Taken from cysteine to phenylalanine, the CDR3 has 15 residues. The kept DNA is CDR3 alone, 45 bases in frame from the first base. Trimming leaves V shorter by 5 bases and J shorter by 2 bases, with the junction holding 9 bases beyond the gene matches. Per the germline V gene, MNHEY is the CDR1 and SVGAGI is the CDR2. On this clone: Its antigen is unknown. Within one base of it there is no much larger clone, and no base qualities were kept.

This TCR was sampled from a man aged 60-69 years with urothelial cancer. Sequencing was performed on PBMCs, taken around atezolizumab (anti-PD-L1) treatment. Here the chain combines TRBV6-5 and TRBJ2-7, with 7 central nucleotides matching TRBD1. The bases read TGTGCCAGCAGTCACAAACCGACAGGGCCCTACGAGCAGTACTTC. Its protein product is CASSHKPTGPYEQYF.